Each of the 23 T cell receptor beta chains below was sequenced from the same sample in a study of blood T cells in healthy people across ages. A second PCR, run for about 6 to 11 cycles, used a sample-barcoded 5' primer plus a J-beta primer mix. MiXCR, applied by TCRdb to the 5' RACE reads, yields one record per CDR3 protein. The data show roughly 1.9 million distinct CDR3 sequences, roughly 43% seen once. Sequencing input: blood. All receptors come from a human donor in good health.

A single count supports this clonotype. CDR3 loop: CASTSGGSDTQYF. The CDR3 nucleotides read TGTGCCAGCACCTCAGGGGGATCAGATACGCAGTATTTT. The chain has TRBV13 and TRBJ2-3; 7 nucleotides line up with TRBD1. J was trimmed by 4 bases and V by 7 bases; bases with no gene match: 5. Germline V lookup: CDR1 PRHDT, CDR2 FYEKMQ (reference sequence). The CDR3 consists of 13 residues.

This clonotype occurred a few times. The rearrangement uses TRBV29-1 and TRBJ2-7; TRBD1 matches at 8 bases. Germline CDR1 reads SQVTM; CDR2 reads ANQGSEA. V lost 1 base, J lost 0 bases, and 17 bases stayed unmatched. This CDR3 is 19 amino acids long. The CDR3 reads CSVEAGPYGQGHRSYEQYF. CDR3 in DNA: TGCAGCGTTGAAGCGGGTCCGTATGGACAGGGACATCGCTCCTACGAGCAGTACTTC.

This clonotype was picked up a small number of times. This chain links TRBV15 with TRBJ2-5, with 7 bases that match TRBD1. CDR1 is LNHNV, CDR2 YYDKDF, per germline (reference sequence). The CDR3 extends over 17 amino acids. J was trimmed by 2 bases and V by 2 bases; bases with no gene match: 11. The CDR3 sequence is CATSRFYHRDRQETQYF. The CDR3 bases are TGTGCCACCAGCAGATTTTACCACCGGGACAGACAAGAGACCCAGTACTTC. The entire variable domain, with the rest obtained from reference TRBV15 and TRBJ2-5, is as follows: DAMVIQNPRYQVTQFGKPVTLSCSQTLNHNVMYWYQQKSSQAPKLLFHYYDKDFNNEADTPDNFQSRRPNTSFCFLDIRSPGLGDTAMYLCATSRFYHRDRQETQYFGPGTRLLVL.

The CDR3 is CSAVTGSRDTQYF. DNA of the CDR3: TGCAGTGCAGTGACAGGGAGTCGAGATACGCAGTATTTT. This sequence joins TRBV20-1 and TRBJ2-3; 7 positions match TRBD1. The CDR3 runs to 13 residues. The J segment lost 5 bases and the V segment lost 6 bases, leaving 8 bases of the junction unmatched. CDR1 DFQATT and CDR2 SNEGSKA come from the germline V gene (reference sequence).

CDR3 coding DNA: TGCAGTGCTCTCCCGGGGACACCCACAGATACGCAGTATTTT. This gives the protein CSALPGTPTDTQYF. The chain combines TRBV20-1 with TRBJ2-3; TRBD1 is a possible D gene (6 bases). The germline gives CDR1 DFQATT, CDR2 SNEGSKA (reference sequence). The CDR3 totals 14 residues. Trimming stripped 5 bases from V and 2 bases from J, with 14 bases between.

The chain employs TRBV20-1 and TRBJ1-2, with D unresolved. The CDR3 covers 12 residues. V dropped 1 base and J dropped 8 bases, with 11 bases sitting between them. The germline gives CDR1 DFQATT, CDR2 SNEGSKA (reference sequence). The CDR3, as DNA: TGCAGTGCTAGAGCCGATCCGGACGGCTACACCTTC. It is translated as CSARADPDGYTF.

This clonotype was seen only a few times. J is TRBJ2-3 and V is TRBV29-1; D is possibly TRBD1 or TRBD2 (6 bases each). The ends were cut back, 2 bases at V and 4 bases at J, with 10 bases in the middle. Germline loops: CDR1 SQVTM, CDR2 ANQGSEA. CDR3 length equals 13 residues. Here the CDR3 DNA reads TGCAGCGTTGAAACGGGGGCCGCAGATACGCAGTATTTT. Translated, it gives CSVETGAADTQYF.

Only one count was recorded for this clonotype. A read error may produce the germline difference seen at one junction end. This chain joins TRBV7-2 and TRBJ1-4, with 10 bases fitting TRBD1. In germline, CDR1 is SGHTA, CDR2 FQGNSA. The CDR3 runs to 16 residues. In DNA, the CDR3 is TGTGCCAGCAGCTCTAGGACAGGGGGAGGCAATGAAAAACGGTTTTTT. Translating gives CASSSRTGGGNEKRFF.

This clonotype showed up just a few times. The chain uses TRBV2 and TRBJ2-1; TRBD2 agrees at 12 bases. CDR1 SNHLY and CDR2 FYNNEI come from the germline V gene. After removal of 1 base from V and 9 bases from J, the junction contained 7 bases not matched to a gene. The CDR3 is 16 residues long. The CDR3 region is CASSEEALAGGTEQFF. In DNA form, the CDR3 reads TGTGCCAGCAGTGAAGAGGCACTAGCGGGGGGAACTGAGCAGTTCTTC.

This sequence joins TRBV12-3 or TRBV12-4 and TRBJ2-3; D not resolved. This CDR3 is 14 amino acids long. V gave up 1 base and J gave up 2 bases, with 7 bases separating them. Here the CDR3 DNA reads TGTGCCAGCAGTTTAGGTGTGACCACAGATACGCAGTATTTT. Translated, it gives CASSLGVTTDTQYF.

The CDR3 region has the DNA TGTGCCATCAGTGAGAACGTGAACACTGAAGCTTTCTTT. Translated, it gives CAISENVNTEAFF. The V gene is TRBV10-3, the J gene TRBJ1-1, with D hard to call. CDR3 length equals 13 residues. Trimming took 2 bases from V and 0 from J, leaving 4 bases between them. Germline CDR1 reads ENHRY; CDR2 reads SYGVKD.

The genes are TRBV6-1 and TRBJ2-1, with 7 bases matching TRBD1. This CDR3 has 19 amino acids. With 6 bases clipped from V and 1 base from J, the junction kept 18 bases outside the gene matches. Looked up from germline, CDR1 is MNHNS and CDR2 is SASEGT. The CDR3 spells CASSPITETGTESYNEQFF. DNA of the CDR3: TGTGCCAGCAGCCCTATAACTGAAACCGGGACAGAGTCCTACAATGAGCAGTTCTTC.

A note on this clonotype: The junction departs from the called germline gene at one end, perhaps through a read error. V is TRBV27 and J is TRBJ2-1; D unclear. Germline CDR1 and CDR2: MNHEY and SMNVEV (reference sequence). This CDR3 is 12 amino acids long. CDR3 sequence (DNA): TGTACCAGCAGTTTGATTGGCGATGAGCAGTTCTTC. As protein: CTSSLIGDEQFF.

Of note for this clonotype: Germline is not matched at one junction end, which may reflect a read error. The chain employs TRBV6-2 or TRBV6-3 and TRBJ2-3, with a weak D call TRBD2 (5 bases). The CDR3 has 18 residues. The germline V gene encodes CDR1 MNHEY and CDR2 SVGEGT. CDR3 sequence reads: CASSFPQLGTSSTDAQYF. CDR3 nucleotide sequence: TGTGCCAGCAGTTTTCCTCAACTCGGCACCTCTAGCACAGATGCGCAGTATTTT.

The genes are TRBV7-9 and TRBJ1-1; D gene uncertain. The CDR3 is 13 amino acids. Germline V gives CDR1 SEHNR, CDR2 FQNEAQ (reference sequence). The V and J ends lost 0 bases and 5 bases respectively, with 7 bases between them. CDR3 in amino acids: CASSLATETEAFF. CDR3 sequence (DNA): TGTGCCAGCAGCTTAGCGACTGAGACTGAAGCTTTCTTT.

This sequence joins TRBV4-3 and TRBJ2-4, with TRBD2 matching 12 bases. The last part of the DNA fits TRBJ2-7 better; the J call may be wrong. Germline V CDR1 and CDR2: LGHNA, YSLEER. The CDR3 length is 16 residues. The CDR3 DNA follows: TGCGCCAGCAGCCAGTCGACTAGCGGGGGTCTCTACGAGCAGTACTTC. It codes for CASSQSTSGGLYEQYF.

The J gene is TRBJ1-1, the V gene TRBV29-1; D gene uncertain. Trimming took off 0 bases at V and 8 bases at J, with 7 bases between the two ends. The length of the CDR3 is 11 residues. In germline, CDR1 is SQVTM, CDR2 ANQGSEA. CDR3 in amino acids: CSVEDDYEAFF. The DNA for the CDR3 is TGCAGCGTTGAAGATGACTACGAAGCTTTCTTT.

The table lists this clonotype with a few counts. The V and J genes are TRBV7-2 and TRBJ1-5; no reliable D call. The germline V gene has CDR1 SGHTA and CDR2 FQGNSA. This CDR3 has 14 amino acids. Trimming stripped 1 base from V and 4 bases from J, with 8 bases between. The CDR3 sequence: CASSLEFQNQPQHF. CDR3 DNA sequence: TGTGCCAGCAGCTTAGAGTTCCAGAATCAGCCCCAGCATTTT.

The CDR3 nucleotides read TGCGCCAGCAGCTTAACGGGTGAGCACACTGAAGCTTTCTTT. Amino acid sequence: CASSLTGEHTEAFF. V is TRBV5-1 and J is TRBJ1-1; no clear D gene. V lost 2 bases, J lost 3 bases, and 11 bases lay in between. The length of the CDR3 is 14 residues. Germline lookup yields CDR1 SGHRS and CDR2 YFSETQ.

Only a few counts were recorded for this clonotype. The CDR3 nucleotides read TGCGCCAGCAGCCCAGCCCGGGATCGGGGGGGACGCTACAATGAGCAGTTCTTC. This gives the protein CASSPARDRGGRYNEQFF. V usage is TRBV5-1 and J usage is TRBJ2-1; TRBD2 aligns across 8 bases. This CDR3 has 18 residues. Trimming took 4 bases from V and 3 from J; bases not matched to a gene: 15. Germline CDR1 is SGHRS and CDR2 is YFSETQ.

CDR3 nucleotides: TGTGCCAGCAGCCAAGGAATCAGGGGGCGTCAGCCCCAGCATTTT. This sequence encodes CASSQGIRGRQPQHF. This chain links TRBV4-2 with TRBJ1-5; 8 bases fit TRBD1. V dropped 1 base and J dropped 6; count of bases not matched to a gene: 5. The CDR3 has 15 amino acids. From germline, CDR1 is LGHNA and CDR2 YNFKEQ.

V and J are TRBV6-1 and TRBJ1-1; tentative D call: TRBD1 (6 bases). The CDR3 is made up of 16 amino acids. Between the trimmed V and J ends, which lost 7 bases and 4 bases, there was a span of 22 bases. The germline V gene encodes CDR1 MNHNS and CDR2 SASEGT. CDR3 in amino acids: CASTLHLRTEGTEAFF. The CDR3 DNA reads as TGTGCCAGCACCTTACACCTACGGACAGAGGGCACTGAAGCTTTCTTT.

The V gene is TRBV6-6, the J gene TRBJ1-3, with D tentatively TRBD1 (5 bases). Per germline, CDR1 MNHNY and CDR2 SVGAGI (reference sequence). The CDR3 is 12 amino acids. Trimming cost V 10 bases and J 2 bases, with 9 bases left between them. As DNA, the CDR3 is TGTGCCATCCCAGGGCCTGGAAACACCATATATTTT. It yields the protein CAIPGPGNTIYF.